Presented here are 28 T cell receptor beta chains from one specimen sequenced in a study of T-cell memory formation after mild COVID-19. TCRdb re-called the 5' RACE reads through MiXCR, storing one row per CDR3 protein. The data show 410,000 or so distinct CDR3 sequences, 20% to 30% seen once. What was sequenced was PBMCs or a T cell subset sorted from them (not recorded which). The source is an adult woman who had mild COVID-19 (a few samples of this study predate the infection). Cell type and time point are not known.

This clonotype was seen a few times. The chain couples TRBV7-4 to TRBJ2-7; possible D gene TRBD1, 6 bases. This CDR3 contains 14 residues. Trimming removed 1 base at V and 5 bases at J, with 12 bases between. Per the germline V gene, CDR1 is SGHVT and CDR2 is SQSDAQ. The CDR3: CASSLVCGTHEQYF. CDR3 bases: TGTGCCAGCAGCTTAGTTTGTGGGACACACGAGCAGTACTTC.

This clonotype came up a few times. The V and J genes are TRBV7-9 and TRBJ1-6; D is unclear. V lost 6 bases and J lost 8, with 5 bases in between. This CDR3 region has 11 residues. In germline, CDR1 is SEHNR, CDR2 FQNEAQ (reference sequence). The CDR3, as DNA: TGTGCCAGCAGATCGGATTCACCCCTCCACTTT. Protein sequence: CASRSDSPLHF.

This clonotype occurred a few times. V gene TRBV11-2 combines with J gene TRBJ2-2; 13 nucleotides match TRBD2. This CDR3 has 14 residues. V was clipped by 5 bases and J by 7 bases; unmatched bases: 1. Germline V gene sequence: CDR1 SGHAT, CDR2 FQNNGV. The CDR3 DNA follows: TGTGCCAGCAGCCGGACTAGCGGGAGCGGGGAGCTGTTTTTT. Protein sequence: CASSRTSGSGELFF.

CDR3 nucleotide sequence: TGTGCCACCAGCAGCGATGAGGGGGGCACAGATACGCAGTATTTT. Translation: CATSSDEGGTDTQYF. V gene TRBV15 combines with J gene TRBJ2-3; perhaps TRBD1 as D (6 bases). This CDR3 spans 15 amino acids. Per germline, CDR1 LNHNV and CDR2 YYDKDF (reference sequence). With 3 bases removed from V and 1 base from J, the gap between germline ends came to 11 bases.

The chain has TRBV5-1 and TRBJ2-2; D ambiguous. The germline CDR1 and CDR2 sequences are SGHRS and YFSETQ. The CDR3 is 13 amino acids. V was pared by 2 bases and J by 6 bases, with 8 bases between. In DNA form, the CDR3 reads TGCGCCAGCAGCTTAAACGCGGCCGGGGAGCTGTTTTTT. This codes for CASSLNAAGELFF. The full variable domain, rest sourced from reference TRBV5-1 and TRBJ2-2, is KAGVTQTPRYLIKTRGQQVTLSCSPISGHRSVSWYQQTPGQGLQFLFEYFSETQRNKGNFPGRFSGRQFSNSRSEMNVSTLELGDSALYLCASSLNAAGELFFGEGSRLTVL.

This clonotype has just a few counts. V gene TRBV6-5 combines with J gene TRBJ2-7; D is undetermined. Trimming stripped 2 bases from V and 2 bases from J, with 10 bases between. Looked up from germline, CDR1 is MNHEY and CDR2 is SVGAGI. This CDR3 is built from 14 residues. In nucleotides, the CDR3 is TGTGCCAGCAGTTACAGAGCGAGAACCTACGAGCAGTACTTC. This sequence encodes CASSYRARTYEQYF.

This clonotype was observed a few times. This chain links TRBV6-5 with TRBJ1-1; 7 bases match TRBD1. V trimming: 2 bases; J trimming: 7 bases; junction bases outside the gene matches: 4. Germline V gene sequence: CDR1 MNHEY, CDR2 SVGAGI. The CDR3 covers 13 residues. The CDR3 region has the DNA TGTGCCAGCAGTTACAGACGGACAGGTGAAGCTTTCTTT. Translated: CASSYRRTGEAFF.

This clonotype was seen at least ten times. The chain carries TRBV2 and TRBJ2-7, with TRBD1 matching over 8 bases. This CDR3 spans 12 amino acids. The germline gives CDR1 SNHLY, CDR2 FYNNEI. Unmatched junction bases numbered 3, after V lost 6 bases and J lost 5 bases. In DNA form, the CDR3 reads TGTGCCAGCAGACAGGGGGACAACGAGCAGTACTTC. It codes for CASRQGDNEQYF.

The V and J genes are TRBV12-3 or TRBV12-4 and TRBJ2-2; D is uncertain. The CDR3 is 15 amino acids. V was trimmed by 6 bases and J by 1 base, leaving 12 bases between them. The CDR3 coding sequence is TGTGCCAGCAGACCATCCCTCGGGAACACCGGGGAGCTGTTTTTT. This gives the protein CASRPSLGNTGELFF.

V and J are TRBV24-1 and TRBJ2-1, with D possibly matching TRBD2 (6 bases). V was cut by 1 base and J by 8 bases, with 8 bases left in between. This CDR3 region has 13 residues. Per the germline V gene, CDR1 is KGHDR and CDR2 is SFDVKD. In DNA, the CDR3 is TGTGCCACCAGTGATTTTCCGGGAGATGAGCAGTTCTTC. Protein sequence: CATSDFPGDEQFF.

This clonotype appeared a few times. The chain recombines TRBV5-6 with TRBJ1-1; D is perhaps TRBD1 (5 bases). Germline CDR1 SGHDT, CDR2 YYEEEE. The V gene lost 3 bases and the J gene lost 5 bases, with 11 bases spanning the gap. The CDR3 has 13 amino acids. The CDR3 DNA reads TGTGCCAGCAGCTGGGGCCGGGGGACTGAAGCTTTCTTT. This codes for CASSWGRGTEAFF.

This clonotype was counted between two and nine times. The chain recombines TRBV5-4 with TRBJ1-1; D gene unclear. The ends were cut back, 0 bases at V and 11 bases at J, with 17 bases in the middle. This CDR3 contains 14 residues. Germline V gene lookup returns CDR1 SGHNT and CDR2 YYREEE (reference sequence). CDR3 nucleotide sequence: TGTGCCAGCAGCTTGGGGATGGGTGAGGCCGTCGCTTTCTTT. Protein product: CASSLGMGEAVAFF. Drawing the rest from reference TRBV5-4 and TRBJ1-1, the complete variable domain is ETGVTQSPTHLIKTRGQQVTLRCSSQSGHNTVSWYQQALGQGPQFIFQYYREEENGRGNFPPRFSGLQFPNYSSELNVNALELDDSALYLCASSLGMGEAVAFFGQGTRLTVV.

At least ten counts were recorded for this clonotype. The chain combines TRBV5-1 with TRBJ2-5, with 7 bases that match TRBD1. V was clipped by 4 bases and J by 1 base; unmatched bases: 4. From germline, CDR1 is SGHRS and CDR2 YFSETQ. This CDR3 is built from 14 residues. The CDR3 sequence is CASSTGTAQETQYF. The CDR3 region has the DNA TGCGCCAGCAGCACCGGGACAGCCCAAGAGACCCAGTACTTC.

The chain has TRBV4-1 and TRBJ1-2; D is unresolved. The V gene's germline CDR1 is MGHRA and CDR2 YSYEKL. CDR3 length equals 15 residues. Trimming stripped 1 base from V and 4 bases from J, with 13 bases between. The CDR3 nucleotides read TGCGCCAGCAGCCAAGGTTACAGAGCAGCCTATGGCTACACCTTC. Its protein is CASSQGYRAAYGYTF.

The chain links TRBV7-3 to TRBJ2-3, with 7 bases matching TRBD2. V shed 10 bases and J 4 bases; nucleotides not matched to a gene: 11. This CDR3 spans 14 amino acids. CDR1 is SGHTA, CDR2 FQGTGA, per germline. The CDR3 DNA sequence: TGTGCCACCACAATCGGGGGAGGGGCAGATACGCAGTATTTT. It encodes CATTIGGGADTQYF.

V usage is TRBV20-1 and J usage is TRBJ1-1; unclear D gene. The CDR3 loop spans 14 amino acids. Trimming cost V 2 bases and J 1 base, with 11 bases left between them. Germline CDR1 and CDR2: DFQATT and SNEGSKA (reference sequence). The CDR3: CSARSGLTNTEAFF. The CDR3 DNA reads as TGCAGTGCTAGATCCGGACTGACGAACACTGAAGCTTTCTTT.

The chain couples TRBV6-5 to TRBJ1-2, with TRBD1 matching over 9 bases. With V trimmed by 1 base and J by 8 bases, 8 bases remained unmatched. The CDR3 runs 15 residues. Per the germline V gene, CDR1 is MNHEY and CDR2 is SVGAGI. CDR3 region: CASSYLKQGAQGYTF. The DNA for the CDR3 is TGTGCCAGCAGTTACTTAAAACAGGGGGCGCAGGGCTACACCTTC.

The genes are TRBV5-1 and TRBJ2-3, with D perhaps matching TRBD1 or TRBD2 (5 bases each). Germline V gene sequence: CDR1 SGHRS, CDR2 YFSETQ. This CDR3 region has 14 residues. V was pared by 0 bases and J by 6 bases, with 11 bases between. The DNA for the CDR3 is TGCGCCAGCAGCTTGGGTCAGGGAGTGGATACGCAGTATTTT. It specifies CASSLGQGVDTQYF.

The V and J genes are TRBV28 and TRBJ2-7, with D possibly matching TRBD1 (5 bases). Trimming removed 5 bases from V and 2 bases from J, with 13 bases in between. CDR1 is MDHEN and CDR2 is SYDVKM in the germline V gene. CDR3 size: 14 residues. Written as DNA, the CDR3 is TGTGCCAGCAGTCGGGCAGGGCGGCCCTACGAGCAGTACTTC. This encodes CASSRAGRPYEQYF.

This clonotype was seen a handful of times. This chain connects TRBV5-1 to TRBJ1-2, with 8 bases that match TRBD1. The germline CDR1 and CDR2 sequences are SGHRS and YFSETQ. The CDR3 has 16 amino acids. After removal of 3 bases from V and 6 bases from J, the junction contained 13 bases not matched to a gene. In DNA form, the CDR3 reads TGCGCCAGCAGCTACTACCCGGGACAGGCCATCGATGGCTACACCTTC. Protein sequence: CASSYYPGQAIDGYTF.

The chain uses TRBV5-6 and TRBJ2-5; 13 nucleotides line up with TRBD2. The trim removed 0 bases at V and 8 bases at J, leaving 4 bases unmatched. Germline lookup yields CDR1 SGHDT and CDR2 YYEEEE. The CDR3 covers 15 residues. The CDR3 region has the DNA TGTGCCAGCAGCTTGGGGACTAGCGGGGGATCTACCCAGTACTTC. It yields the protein CASSLGTSGGSTQYF.

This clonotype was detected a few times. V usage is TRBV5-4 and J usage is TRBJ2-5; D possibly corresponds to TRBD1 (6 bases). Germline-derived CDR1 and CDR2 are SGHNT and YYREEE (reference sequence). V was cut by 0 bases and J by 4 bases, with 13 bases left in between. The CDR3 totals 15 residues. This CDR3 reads CASSLAGARAETQYF. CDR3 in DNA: TGTGCCAGCAGCTTGGCAGGGGCGAGAGCAGAGACCCAGTACTTC.

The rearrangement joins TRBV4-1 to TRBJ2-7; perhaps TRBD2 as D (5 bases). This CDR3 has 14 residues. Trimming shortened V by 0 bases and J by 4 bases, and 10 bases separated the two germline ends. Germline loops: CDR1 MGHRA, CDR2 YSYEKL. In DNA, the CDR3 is TGCGCCAGCAGCCAAGAGGCACTAGTGTACGAGCAGTACTTC. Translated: CASSQEALVYEQYF.

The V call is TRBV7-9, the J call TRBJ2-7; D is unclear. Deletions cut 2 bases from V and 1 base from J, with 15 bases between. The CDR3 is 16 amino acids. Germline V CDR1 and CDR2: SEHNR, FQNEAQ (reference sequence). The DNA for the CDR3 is TGTGCCAGCAGCTTACCTTCTGCAGGTGAATCCTACGAGCAGTACTTC. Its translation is CASSLPSAGESYEQYF.

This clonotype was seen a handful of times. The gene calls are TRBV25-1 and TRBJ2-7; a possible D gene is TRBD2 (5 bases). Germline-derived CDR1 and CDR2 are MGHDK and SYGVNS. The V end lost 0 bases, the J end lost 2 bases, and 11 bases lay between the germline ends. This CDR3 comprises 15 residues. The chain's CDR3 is CASSEYQEGPYEQYF. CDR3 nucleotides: TGTGCCAGCAGTGAATATCAAGAGGGTCCCTACGAGCAGTACTTC.

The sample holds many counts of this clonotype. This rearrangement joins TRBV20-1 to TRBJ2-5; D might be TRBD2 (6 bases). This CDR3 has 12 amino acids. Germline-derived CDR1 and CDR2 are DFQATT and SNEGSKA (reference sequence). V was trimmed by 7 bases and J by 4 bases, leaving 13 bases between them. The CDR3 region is CSVSAGRETQYF. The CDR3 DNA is TGCAGTGTGTCCGCGGGGAGAGAGACCCAGTACTTC.

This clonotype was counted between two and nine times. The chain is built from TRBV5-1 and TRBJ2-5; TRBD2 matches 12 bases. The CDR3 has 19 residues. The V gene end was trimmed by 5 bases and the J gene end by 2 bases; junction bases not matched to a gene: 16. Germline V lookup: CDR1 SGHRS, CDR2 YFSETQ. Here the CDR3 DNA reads TGCGCCAGCAGGAAAACGGCACTAGCGGGGGGATTTTCTCAAGAGACCCAGTACTTC. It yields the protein CASRKTALAGGFSQETQYF.

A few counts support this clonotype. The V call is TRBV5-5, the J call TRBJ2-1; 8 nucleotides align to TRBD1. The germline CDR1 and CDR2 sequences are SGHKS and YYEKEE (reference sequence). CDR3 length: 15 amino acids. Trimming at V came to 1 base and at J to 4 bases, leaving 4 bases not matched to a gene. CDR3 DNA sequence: TGTGCCAGCAGCTTGCGGGGACAGGCTTACAATGAGCAGTTCTTC. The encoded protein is CASSLRGQAYNEQFF.